This T cell receptor (beta chain) derives from a study of shared clonotypes between healthy human individuals. As defined, naive CD8 cells were CD45RO-negative and positively selected for CCR7, with terminally differentiated effector memory CD45RA+ cells excluded. The J segment lost 1 base and the V segment lost 8 bases, leaving 17 bases of the junction unmatched. There are 19 residues in the CDR3. CDR1 and CDR2 from the germline V gene are MDHEN and SYDVKM. TCRdb's table, derived via immunoSEQ multiplex PCR, lists solely in-frame clones and lacks some. The sample shows about 680,000 clones, about 91% of them seen only once.

Sequenced input: naive CD8+ T cells sorted from blood. The V and J genes are TRBV28 and TRBJ2-1; 10 nucleotides line up with TRBD1. The source is a young man in good health. The CDR3 here is CASLLQGQGFYTSYNEQFF. CDR3 nucleotides: TGTGCCAGCTTGCTTCAGGGACAGGGGTTCTATACGTCCTACAATGAGCAGTTCTTC.